This T cell receptor beta chain was profiled in a study of early T cells in non-severe SARS-CoV-2 infection (dated by TCRdb to about 2021). Looking at the study overall: Because TCR sequencing relied on bulk RNA taken from unsorted whole blood, pairing of alpha and beta chains was not possible. Overall study outcomes, separate from this receptor: Matching against VDJdb was skewed toward anti-spike CD8 responses, likely underestimated virus-specific expansions, and missed private and CD4 specificities.

The library was built by means of 5' RACE. Sequencing was performed on a NextSeq 500. The TCR library protocol attached unique molecular identifiers to individual cDNA molecules to correct for sequencing error and PCR bias. Sequencing covered both TCR alpha and beta chains, and within each sample the abundances of alpha and beta sequences were tightly co-correlated. Per the authors' processing: Decombinator V4 was used to annotate TCR sequences for V gene, J gene and CDR3. TCRs were defined as expanded if a significant change between any two time points was detected under a Poisson model with p below 0.0001. TCR abundances were normalised to the total number of TCRs sequenced per sample and expressed as counts per million. MAIT TCRs were defined by TRAV1-2 paired with TRAJ12, TRAJ20 or TRAJ33, and iNKT TCRs by TRAV10 paired with TRAJ18. VDJdb, accessed 1 November 2021, was searched for CMV, EBV and SARS-CoV-2 annotated TCRs, excluding TCRs annotated for multiple antigens. TCRdb reworked the public reads: Q25 trimming with fastp, MiXCR clone assembly, productive beta chains retained. Identical CDR3 protein sequences are pooled into one entry, listed with their most common genes and DNA. TCRdb, not the authors, supplied the V and J calls. The sample profile shows 85,000 to 100,000 distinct CDR3 sequences; 16% of them were found once. About 1.3% of the sample comes from the top ten.

In this sample, this clonotype turned up a few times. Which antigen it targets is not known. Base quality data are lacking; no much larger clone is found one base away. The study was a case-control design nested within a healthcare worker cohort in London, UK, with weekly nasopharyngeal swab PCR tests and blood sampling. Between 23 and 31 March 2020, the week of the UK lockdown, healthcare workers were enrolled and then followed up weekly for as long as 16 weeks. From a lookup of the germline V gene, CDR1 and CDR2 are SGHVS and FQNEAQ. Including the terminal cysteine and phenylalanine, the CDR3 comprises 14 residues. The retained sequence is limited to the CDR3, 42 bases, with the frame set at the first base. Trimming takes 2 bases from V and 2 bases from J, and the germline ends sit 9 bases apart.

The chain is made from TRBV7-8 and TRBJ2-5, with the D gene uncertain. This clonotype originated in an adult who was a healthcare worker with PCR-confirmed SARS-CoV-2 infection or an uninfected control (not recorded which). What was sequenced was whole blood. At the DNA level, the sequence is TGTGCCAGCAGCTTATATAGTTTACAAGAGACCCAGTACTTC. Its protein product is CASSLYSLQETQYF.